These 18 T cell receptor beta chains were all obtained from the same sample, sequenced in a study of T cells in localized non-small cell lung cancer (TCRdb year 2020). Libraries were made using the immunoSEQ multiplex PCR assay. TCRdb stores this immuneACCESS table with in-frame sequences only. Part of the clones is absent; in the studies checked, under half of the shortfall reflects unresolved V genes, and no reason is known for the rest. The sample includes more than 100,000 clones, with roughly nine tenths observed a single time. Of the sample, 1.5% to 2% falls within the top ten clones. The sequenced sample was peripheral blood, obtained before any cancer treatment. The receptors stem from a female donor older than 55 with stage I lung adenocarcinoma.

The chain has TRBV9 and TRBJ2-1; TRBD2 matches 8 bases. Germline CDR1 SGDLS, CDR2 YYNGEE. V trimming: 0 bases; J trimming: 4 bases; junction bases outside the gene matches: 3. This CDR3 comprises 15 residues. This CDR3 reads CASSVAGGRYNEQFF. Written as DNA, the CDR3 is TGTGCCAGCAGCGTAGCGGGAGGGCGGTACAATGAGCAGTTCTTC. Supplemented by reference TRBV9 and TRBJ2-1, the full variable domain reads DSGVTQTPKHLITATGQRVTLRCSPRSGDLSVYWYQQSLDQGLQFLIQYYNGEERAKGNILERFSAQQFPDLHSELNLSSLELGDSALYFCASSVAGGRYNEQFFGPGTRLTVL.

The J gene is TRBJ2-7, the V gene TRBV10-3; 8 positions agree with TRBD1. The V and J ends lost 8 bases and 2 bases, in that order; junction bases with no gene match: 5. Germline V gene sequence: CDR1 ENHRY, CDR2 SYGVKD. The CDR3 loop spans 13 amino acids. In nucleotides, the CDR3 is TGTGCCATCCAGGGGGCGAGAACCTACGAGCAGTACTTC. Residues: CAIQGARTYEQYF.

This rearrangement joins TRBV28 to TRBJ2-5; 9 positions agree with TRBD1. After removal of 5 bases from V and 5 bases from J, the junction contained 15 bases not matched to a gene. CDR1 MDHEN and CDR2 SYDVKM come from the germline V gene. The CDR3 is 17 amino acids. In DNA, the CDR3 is TGTGCCAGCAGTCTGGGACAGGGAGTTCCCTTAAGCGAGACCCAGTACTTC. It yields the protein CASSLGQGVPLSETQYF.

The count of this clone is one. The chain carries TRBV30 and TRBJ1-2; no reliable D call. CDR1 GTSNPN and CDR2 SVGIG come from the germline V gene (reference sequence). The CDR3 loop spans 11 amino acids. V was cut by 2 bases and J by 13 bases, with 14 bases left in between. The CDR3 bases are TGTGCCTGGAGTATTCGGGCGGCCAGCACCTTC. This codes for CAWSIRAASTF. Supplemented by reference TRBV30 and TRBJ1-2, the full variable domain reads SQTIHQWPATLVQPVGSPLSLECTVEGTSNPNLYWYRQAAGRGLQLLFYSVGIGQISSEVPQNLSASRPQDRQFILSSKKLLLSDSGFYLCAWSIRAASTFGSGTRLTVV.

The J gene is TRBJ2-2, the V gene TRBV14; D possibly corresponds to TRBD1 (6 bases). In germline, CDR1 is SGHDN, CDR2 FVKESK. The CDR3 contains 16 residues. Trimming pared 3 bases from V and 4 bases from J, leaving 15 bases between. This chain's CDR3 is CASSHQAAGVTGELFF. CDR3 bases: TGTGCCAGCAGCCACCAGGCGGCAGGGGTCACCGGGGAGCTGTTTTTT.

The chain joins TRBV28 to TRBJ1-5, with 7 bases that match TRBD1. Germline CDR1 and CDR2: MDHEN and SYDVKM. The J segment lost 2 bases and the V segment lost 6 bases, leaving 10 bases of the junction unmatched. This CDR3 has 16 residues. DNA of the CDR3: TGTGCCAGCAGGAGGACAGGATTGAAGGGCAATCAGCCCCAGCATTTT. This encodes CASRRTGLKGNQPQHF.

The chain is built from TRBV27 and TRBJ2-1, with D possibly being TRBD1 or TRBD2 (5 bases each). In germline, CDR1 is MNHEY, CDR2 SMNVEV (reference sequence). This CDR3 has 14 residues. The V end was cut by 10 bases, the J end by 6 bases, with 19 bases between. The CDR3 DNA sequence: TGTGCCACCTCCGGGACGGTGCCCACCAATGAGCAGTTCTTC. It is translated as CATSGTVPTNEQFF.

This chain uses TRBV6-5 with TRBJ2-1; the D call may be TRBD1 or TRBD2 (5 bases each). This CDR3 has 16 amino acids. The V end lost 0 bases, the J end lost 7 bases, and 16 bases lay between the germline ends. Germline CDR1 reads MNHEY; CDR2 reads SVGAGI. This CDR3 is CASSYSNSGRLNEQFF. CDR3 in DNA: TGTGCCAGCAGTTACTCGAATTCGGGACGGCTGAATGAGCAGTTCTTC.

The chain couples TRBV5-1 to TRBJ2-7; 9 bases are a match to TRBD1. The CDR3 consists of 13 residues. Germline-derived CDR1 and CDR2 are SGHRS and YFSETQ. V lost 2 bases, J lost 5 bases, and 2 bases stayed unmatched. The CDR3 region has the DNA TGCGCCAGCAGCTTAGACAGGGGGAACGAGCAGTACTTC. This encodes CASSLDRGNEQYF.

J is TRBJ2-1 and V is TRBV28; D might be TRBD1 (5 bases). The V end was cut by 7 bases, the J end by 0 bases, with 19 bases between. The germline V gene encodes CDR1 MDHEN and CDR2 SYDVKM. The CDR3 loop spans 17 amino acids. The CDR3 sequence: CASTGLLVPSSYNEQFF. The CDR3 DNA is TGTGCCAGCACAGGGTTGCTAGTTCCGAGCTCCTACAATGAGCAGTTCTTC. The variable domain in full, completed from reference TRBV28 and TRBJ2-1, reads DVKVTQSSRYLVKRTGEKVFLECVQDMDHENMFWYRQDPGLGLRLIYFSYDVKMKEKGDIPEGYSVSREKKERFSLILESASTNQTSMYLCASTGLLVPSSYNEQFFGPGTRLTVL.

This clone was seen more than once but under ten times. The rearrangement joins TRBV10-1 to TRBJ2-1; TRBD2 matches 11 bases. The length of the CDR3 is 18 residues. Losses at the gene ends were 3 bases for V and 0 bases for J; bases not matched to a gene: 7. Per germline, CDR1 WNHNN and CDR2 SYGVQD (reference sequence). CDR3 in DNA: TGCGCCAGCAGTGACGGACTAGCGGGCAAAAGCTCCTACAATGAGCAGTTCTTC. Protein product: CASSDGLAGKSSYNEQFF.

CDR3 residues: CASSLGQTSGANVLTF. The CDR3 coding sequence is TGTGCCAGCAGCTTGGGGCAGACCTCTGGGGCCAACGTCCTGACTTTC. The gene calls are TRBV5-5 and TRBJ2-6; no clear D gene. In germline, CDR1 is SGHKS, CDR2 YYEKEE (reference sequence). V was shortened by 0 bases and J by 0 bases, with 7 bases between the two germline ends. The CDR3 has 16 residues.

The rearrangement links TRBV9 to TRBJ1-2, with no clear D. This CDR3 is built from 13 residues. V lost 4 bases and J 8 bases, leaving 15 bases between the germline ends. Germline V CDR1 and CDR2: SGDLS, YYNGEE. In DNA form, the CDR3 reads TGTGCCAGCAGCACCGACGAACAATTAGGCTACACCTTC. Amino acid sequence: CASSTDEQLGYTF.

CDR3 nucleotide sequence: TGCGCCAGCGGTCCAGCGGGAGGGCAAGATACGCAGTATTTT. Its protein product is CASGPAGGQDTQYF. The rearrangement uses TRBV5-1 and TRBJ2-3; 10 nucleotides line up with TRBD2. This CDR3 region has 14 residues. Germline loops: CDR1 SGHRS, CDR2 YFSETQ. V shed 7 bases, J shed 5 bases, and the junction held 7 bases outside the gene matches.

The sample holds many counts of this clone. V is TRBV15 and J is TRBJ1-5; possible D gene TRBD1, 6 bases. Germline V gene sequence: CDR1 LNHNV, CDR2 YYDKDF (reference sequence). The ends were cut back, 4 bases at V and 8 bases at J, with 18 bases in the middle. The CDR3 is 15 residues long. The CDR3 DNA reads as TGTGCCACCAGCATAAGGTTACAGGGTGGAGAGCCCCAGCATTTT. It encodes CATSIRLQGGEPQHF.

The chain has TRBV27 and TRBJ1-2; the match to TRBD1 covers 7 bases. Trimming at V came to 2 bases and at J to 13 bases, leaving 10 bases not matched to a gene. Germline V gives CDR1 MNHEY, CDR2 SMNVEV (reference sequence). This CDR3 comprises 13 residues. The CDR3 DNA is TGTGCCAGCAGTTTAAATCCCCAGGGGGAATGCACCTTC. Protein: CASSLNPQGECTF.

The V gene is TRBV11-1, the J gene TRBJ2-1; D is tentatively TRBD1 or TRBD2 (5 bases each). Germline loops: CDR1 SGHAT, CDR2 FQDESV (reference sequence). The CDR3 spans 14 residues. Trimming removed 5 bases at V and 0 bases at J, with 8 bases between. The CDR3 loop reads CASSGDLSYNEQFF. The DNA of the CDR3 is TGTGCCAGCAGCGGGGACCTCTCCTACAATGAGCAGTTCTTC.

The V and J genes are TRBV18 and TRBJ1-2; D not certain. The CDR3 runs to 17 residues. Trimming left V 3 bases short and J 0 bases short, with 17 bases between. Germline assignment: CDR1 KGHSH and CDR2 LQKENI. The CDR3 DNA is TGTGCCAGCTCACCCACTCCAGGACTTCACACTAACTATGGCTACACCTTC. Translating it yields CASSPTPGLHTNYGYTF. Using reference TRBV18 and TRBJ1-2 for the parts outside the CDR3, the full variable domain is NAGVMQNPRHLVRRRGQEARLRCSPMKGHSHVYWYRQLPEEGLKFMVYLQKENIIDESGMPKERFSAEFPKEGPSILRIQQVVRGDSAAYFCASSPTPGLHTNYGYTFGSGTRLTVV.